This entry describes one TCR beta chain. The data belong to a study of blood T cell repertoires in COVID-19. Using immunoSEQ multiplex PCR, the repertoire was profiled, and TCRdb retains in-frame clones only, with some absent. This repertoire shows 150,000 or so clones, around 84% found once; its top ten account for around a fifth. CDR3 length: 19 residues. V was pared by 7 bases and J by 3 bases, with 27 bases between. Looked up from germline, CDR1 is SNHLY and CDR2 is FYNNEI. Sequenced input: peripheral blood. This TCR came from an elderly woman with acute or convalescent COVID-19. V usage is TRBV2 and J usage is TRBJ1-4, with D perhaps TRBD1 (6 bases). CDR3 sequence: CASNGDPHTGGAPNEKLFF. The DNA for the CDR3 is TGTGCCAGCAATGGGGACCCTCATACCGGGGGGGCCCCTAATGAAAAACTGTTTTTT. Using reference TRBV2 and TRBJ1-4 for the parts outside the CDR3, the full variable domain is EPEVTQTPSHQVTQMGQEVILRCVPISNHLYFYWYRQILGQKVEFLVSFYNNEISEKSEIFDDQFSVERPDGSNFTLKIRSTKLEDSAMYFCASNGDPHTGGAPNEKLFFGSGTQLSVL.